This T cell receptor (beta chain) was captured in a study of T cell changes during pregnancy in multiple sclerosis. This table comes from immunoSEQ multiplex PCR, and its TCRdb copy is limited to in-frame clones, with some not included. The sample yields under 40,000 clones, around nine tenths seen once. The CDR3 contains 14 residues. CDR1 SNHLY and CDR2 FYNNEI come from the germline V gene. The V gene lost 8 bases and the J gene lost 6 bases, with 16 bases spanning the gap. The sequence derives from a female donor in good health, enrolled as a control in a pregnancy study. Material: CD4+ T cells from peripheral blood mononuclear cells, obtained in the third trimester of pregnancy. The V call is TRBV2, the J call TRBJ2-2; possible D gene TRBD2, 5 bases. CDR3 in DNA: TGTGCCAGCTCAGGAGGATTTTTGGCCGGGGAGCTGTTTTTT. Amino acid sequence: CASSGGFLAGELFF.